A single TCR beta chain is shown here with its context. Its specificity is unknown. CAS ≥3, NOSPECS ≥4, moderate-to-severe activity and duration under 3 months marked donors with ophthalmopathy. Uncontrolled infections, pregnancy, lactation or other autoimmune diseases led to patient exclusion. This sample was included in a study of Graves' ophthalmopathy and Graves' hyperthyroidism. General study points: Appearing in blood as well were most expanded thyroid clonotypes above 0.001 frequency.

The authors amplified TCR beta CDR3 regions, and they did so from RNA transcripts for repertoire sequencing. An initial RT-PCR round employing HTBI primers preceded a second-round multiplex PCR. TCRdb re-analysed the multiplex PCR reads in MiXCR, keeping a single row per CDR3 protein. The sample contains roughly 14,000 distinct CDR3 sequences, approximately 51% of which appear only once. The source is a woman in her 30s with Graves' ophthalmopathy. The specimen sequenced was peripheral blood.

CDR3 sequence reads: CASSLGVILGNQPQHF. The CDR3, as DNA: TGTGCCAGCAGCCTAGGGGTCATACTGGGCAATCAGCCCCAGCATTTT. V and J are TRBV11-2 and TRBJ1-5; D is possibly TRBD1 (5 bases). The V end was cut by 5 bases, the J end by 2 bases, with 16 bases between. In germline, CDR1 is SGHAT, CDR2 FQNNGV. The CDR3 sequence is 16 residues long.